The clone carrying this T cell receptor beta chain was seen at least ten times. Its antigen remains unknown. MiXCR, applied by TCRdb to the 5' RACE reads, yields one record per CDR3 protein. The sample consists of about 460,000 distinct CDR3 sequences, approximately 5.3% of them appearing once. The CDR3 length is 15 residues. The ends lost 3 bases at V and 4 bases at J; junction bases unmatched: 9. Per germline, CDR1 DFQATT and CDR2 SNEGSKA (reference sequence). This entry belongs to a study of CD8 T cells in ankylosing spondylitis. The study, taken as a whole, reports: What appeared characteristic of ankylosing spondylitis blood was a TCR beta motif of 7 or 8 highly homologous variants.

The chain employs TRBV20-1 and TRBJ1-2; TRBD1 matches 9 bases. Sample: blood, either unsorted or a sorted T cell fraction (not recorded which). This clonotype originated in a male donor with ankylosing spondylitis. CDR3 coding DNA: TGCAGTGCTAGTACAACGGGACAGGGACGCTATGGCTACACCTTC. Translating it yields CSASTTGQGRYGYTF.